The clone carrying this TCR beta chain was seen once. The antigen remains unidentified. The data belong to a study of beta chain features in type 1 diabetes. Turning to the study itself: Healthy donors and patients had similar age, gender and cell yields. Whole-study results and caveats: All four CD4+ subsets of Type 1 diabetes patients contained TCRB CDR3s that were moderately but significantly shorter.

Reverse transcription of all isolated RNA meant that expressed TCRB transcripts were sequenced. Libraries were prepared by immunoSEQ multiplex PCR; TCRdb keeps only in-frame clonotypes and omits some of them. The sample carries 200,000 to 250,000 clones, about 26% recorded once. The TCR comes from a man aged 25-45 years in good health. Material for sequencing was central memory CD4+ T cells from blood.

CDR3: CASSITGTDTQYF. DNA of the CDR3: TGCGCCAGCAGCATCACAGGGACAGATACGCAGTATTTT. The gene calls are TRBV5-1 and TRBJ2-3; D possibly corresponds to TRBD1 (6 bases). Looked up from germline, CDR1 is SGHRS and CDR2 is YFSETQ. V was trimmed by 4 bases and J by 3 bases, leaving 9 bases between them. This CDR3 has 13 amino acids.